The rows below give T cell receptor beta chains drawn from one sample of a study of blood T cell repertoires in COVID-19. TCRdb's table, derived via immunoSEQ multiplex PCR, lists solely in-frame clones and lacks some. The data show tens of thousands of clones, with roughly 85% seen just once and 9% to 9.5% held by the top ten. Sequences were obtained from peripheral blood. These TCRs come from a human donor in a cohort sampled during active COVID-19. CDR3s include the opening cysteine and the closing phenylalanine or tryptophan. A D gene is named only where the DNA matches it firmly. Rows may omit the clone size; those that give it use once, few, many or a size class.

abundance	v_gene	d_gene	j_gene	CDR3nt	CDR3aa
.	TRBV5-5	TRBD2	TRBJ2-7	TGTGCCAGCAGCTTAGAACTAGCGGGGGGCTTCGCCCCCTACGAGCAGTACTTC	CASSLELAGGFAPYEQYF
.	TRBV6-5	.	TRBJ2-7	TGTGCCAGCAGCCACAGGGACCCCTACGAGCAGTACTTC	CASSHRDPYEQYF
.	TRBV12-5	TRBD1	TRBJ2-1	TGTGCTAGTGGTTCCGGACAGGGGTTCATCAATGAGCAGTTCTTC	CASGSGQGFINEQFF
medium-sized	TRBV30	.	TRBJ2-3	TGTGCCAGAGGACGGGGGACAGATACGCAGTATTTT	CARGRGTDTQYF
.	TRBV5-4	TRBD2	TRBJ2-7	TGTGCCAGCAGCCCCGTTGGGCGGGAGGGGAACGAGCAGTACTTC	CASSPVGREGNEQYF
.	TRBV11-2	.	TRBJ2-2	TGTGCCAGCAGCTTAGATCCAGGGTCCGGGGAGCTGTTTTTT	CASSLDPGSGELFF
.	TRBV5-3	TRBD1	TRBJ1-4	TGTGCCAGAAGCACCGACAGGGTAGCTAATGAAAAACTGTTTTTT	CARSTDRVANEKLFF
.	TRBV29-1	TRBD1	TRBJ1-3	TGCAGCGTTTGGACAGGGGCCTCTGGAAACACCATATATTTT	CSVWTGASGNTIYF
once	TRBV27	.	TRBJ1-5	TGTGCCAGCAGTTCTCCATCGACGGGCGGGGGCAATCAGCCCCAGCATTTT	CASSSPSTGGGNQPQHF
once	TRBV13	TRBD2	TRBJ2-1	TGTGCCAGCAGCCCCCGGCCTCACACTAGCGGGAGTTACAATGAGCAGTTCTTC	CASSPRPHTSGSYNEQFF
.	TRBV14	.	TRBJ1-3	TGTGCCAGCAGCCTCATTATGTACGGGTCTGGAAACACCATATATTTT	CASSLIMYGSGNTIYF
.	TRBV2	.	TRBJ2-1	TGTGCCAGCAGTGACAGCAATGAGCAGTTCTTC	CASSDSNEQFF
.	TRBV7-9	TRBD2	TRBJ2-3	TGTGCCAGCAGCCCGGGACTAGCGGGACACACAGATACGCAGTATTTT	CASSPGLAGHTDTQYF
.	TRBV10-2	TRBD1	TRBJ1-5	TGCGCCAGCAGTGAGCCATACTCCGGGACAGTACCATTCAGCAATCAGCCCCAGCATTTT	CASSEPYSGTVPFSNQPQHF
.	TRBV5-4	TRBD1	TRBJ2-1	TGTGCCAGCAGCTGGACAGGGTCAGGCAATGAGCAGTTCTTC	CASSWTGSGNEQFF
.	TRBV5-1	.	TRBJ2-1	TGCGCCAGCAGCTTGGTGGCCCTCCCGGGAAACAATGAGCAGTTCTTC	CASSLVALPGNNEQFF
few	TRBV5-1	TRBD2	TRBJ2-7	TGCGCCAGCAGCTTGGCTCCGACGGGGGGATACTACGAGCAGTACTTC	CASSLAPTGGYYEQYF
.	TRBV2	TRBD2	TRBJ2-7	TGTGCCAGCAGCGGGACTAGCGGGGCCTACGAGCAGTACTTC	CASSGTSGAYEQYF
.	TRBV11-2	.	TRBJ2-7	TGTGCCAGCAGCACCCGAACCAGGGGCGAGCAGTACTTC	CASSTRTRGEQYF
.	TRBV29-1	.	TRBJ2-3	TGCAGCGTTGAGAAACTAGCTGGAGATACGCAGTATTTT	CSVEKLAGDTQYF
.	TRBV4-2	TRBD1	TRBJ2-7	TGTGCCAGCAGCCCCGGGGGACAGGCTTCCTACGAGCAGTACTTC	CASSPGGQASYEQYF
.	TRBV6-1	.	TRBJ2-5	TGTGCCAGCAGTGAAGCGACAATGGTAGGGACCCAGTACTTC	CASSEATMVGTQYF
.	TRBV4-1	.	TRBJ1-4	TGCGCCAGCAGCCAAGATAACGGTTTCAATGAAAAACTGTTTTTT	CASSQDNGFNEKLFF
.	TRBV19	.	TRBJ2-6	TGTGCCAGTAACAGAGGGGGTGGATCTGGGGCCAACGTCCTGACTTTC	CASNRGGGSGANVLTF
.	TRBV6-5	TRBD1	TRBJ2-7	TGTGCCAGCAGTTACTCGATTGGGACAGGGGGCTACGAGCAGTACTTC	CASSYSIGTGGYEQYF
.	TRBV19	.	TRBJ2-2	TGTGCCAGTAGTATAGATCGAGGTGGGTCGAACACCGGGGAGCTGTTTTTT	CASSIDRGGSNTGELFF
few	TRBV5-8	TRBD1	TRBJ2-7	TGTGCCAGCAGCCCGGGACAGGGGGCGGGTAGGGAGCAGTACTTC	CASSPGQGAGREQYF
.	TRBV11-3	TRBD2	TRBJ2-1	TGTGCCAGCAGCTCTTGGACTAGTGGTAATGAGCAGTTCTTC	CASSSWTSGNEQFF
once	TRBV12-5	.	TRBJ1-2	TGTGCTAGTGGTTCAAACAGTAACTATGGCTACACCTTC	CASGSNSNYGYTF
.	TRBV24-1	TRBD1	TRBJ2-2	TGTGCCACCAGCCCCGGGACAGGGAACACCGGGGAGCTGTTTTTT	CATSPGTGNTGELFF
.	TRBV11-2	.	TRBJ2-1	TGTGCCAGCAGCTTAGGGGAGCGCACTGAGCAGTTCTTC	CASSLGERTEQFF
.	TRBV5-6	.	TRBJ2-1	TGTGCCAGCAGCTTGTCAGGGGGAACAGGACTAGCGCAGTTCTTC	CASSLSGGTGLAQFF
.	TRBV4-2	TRBD1	TRBJ1-5	TGTGCCAGCAGCCAGGGACAGGGGAGAGGCAATCAGCCCCAGCATTTT	CASSQGQGRGNQPQHF
.	TRBV20-1	TRBD1	TRBJ1-2	TGCAGTGCTAGTACAGGGGATGGCTACACCTTC	CSASTGDGYTF
once	TRBV6-5	TRBD1	TRBJ1-1	TGTGCCAGCAGATATCAACGGGACAGTGCCACTGAAGCTTTCTTT	CASRYQRDSATEAFF
.	TRBV29-1	.	TRBJ2-1	TGCAGCGGATTACGAGAATTTAGCTCCTACAATGAGCAGTTCTTC	CSGLREFSSYNEQFF
.	TRBV7-8	.	TRBJ1-3	TGTGCCAGCAGCGCGCTCCAGGGATACTCTGGAAACACCATATATTTT	CASSALQGYSGNTIYF
.	TRBV5-1	.	TRBJ1-1	TGCGCCAGCAGCTTGGATTCAGGGATGAACACTGAAGCTTTCTTT	CASSLDSGMNTEAFF
.	TRBV30	.	TRBJ1-2	TGTGCCTGGACAACATTGCGGACAGCGAGTAACTATGGCTACACCTTC	CAWTTLRTASNYGYTF
.	TRBV7-9	TRBD2	TRBJ2-1	TGTGCCAGCAGGTGGGGGACTAGCGGACTAGAGCAGTTCTTC	CASRWGTSGLEQFF
.	TRBV6-4	TRBD1	TRBJ2-1	TGTGCCAGCGCACAGGGGAGAGACAATGAGCAGTTCTTC	CASAQGRDNEQFF
.	TRBV2	TRBD1	TRBJ2-4	TGTGCCAGCAGAAGGGACAGGGTGGACAAAAACATTCAGTACTTC	CASRRDRVDKNIQYF
once	TRBV18	.	TRBJ2-5	TGTGCCAGCTCACCGCCTGGCCTTGTCTTGGAGACCCAGTACTTC	CASSPPGLVLETQYF
.	TRBV3-1/TRBV3-2	TRBD2	TRBJ2-3	TGTGCCAGCAGCCGTAAGAGACCAACCACGGCTAGCGGGAGGTCCACAGATACGCAGTATTTT	CASSRKRPTTASGRSTDTQYF
.	TRBV11-2	.	TRBJ2-7	TGTGCCAGCAGCCCCCTCTACGAGCAGTACTTC	CASSPLYEQYF
once	TRBV6-5	.	TRBJ2-5	TGTGCCAGCAGTTACGCAAAAGCAGCGCAAGAGACCCAGTACTTC	CASSYAKAAQETQYF
few	TRBV30	.	TRBJ2-5	TGTGCCTGGAGTGAGTCAGGGGTTTGGGAGACCCAGTACTTC	CAWSESGVWETQYF
.	TRBV2	.	TRBJ2-7	TGTGCCAGCGGAGACAGGCGCGCCTACGAGCAGTACTTC	CASGDRRAYEQYF
.	TRBV5-1	TRBD2	TRBJ2-7	TGCGCCAGCTGGTCCGGGACTAGCGGGAGGCTCGACTCCTACGAGCAGTACTTC	CASWSGTSGRLDSYEQYF
.	TRBV19	.	TRBJ1-3	TGTGCCAGTAGTTCCTTGAACAGGGAACTTTCTGGAAACACCATATATTTT	CASSSLNRELSGNTIYF
.	TRBV29-1	.	TRBJ1-4	TGCAGCGTTGTCAGGGACACCAAACCGGCAACTAATGAAAAACTGTTTTTT	CSVVRDTKPATNEKLFF
.	TRBV6-5	.	TRBJ2-7	TGTGCCAGCAGTCACCACAGGGTACGCTACGAGCAGTACTTC	CASSHHRVRYEQYF
few	TRBV10-2	TRBD1	TRBJ1-6	TGCGCCAGCAGCCAGACAGGGAATTCACCCCTCCACTTT	CASSQTGNSPLHF
.	TRBV27	TRBD1	TRBJ1-1	TGTGCCAGCAGAAGACAGGGGGCGAGCGGGCTGAACACTGAAGCTTTCTTT	CASRRQGASGLNTEAFF
.	TRBV4-2	.	TRBJ2-7	TGTGCCAGCAGCCAAGGGGGGGCGGGAGCACACGAGCAGTACTTC	CASSQGGAGAHEQYF
.	TRBV4-1	TRBD2	TRBJ2-7	TGCGCCAGCAGCCCCCAAGTCATAGCGGGAGGGCTTGGGTCCGAGCAGTACTTC	CASSPQVIAGGLGSEQYF
.	TRBV24-1	TRBD1	TRBJ1-2	TGTGCCACCAGTGACGGGACAGCATCGGCTGGCTACACCTTC	CATSDGTASAGYTF